This T cell receptor beta chain was observed in a study of T cells after yellow fever vaccination. General observations from the study: Among all clonotypes, a small share was observed in both CD4 and CD8 compartments.

As regards this clonotype: What it recognizes is unknown.

The CDR3 consists of 13 residues. Germline CDR1 and CDR2: MNHEY and SVGAGI. Trimming shortened V by 0 bases and J by 5 bases, and 7 bases separated the two germline ends. TCRdb used MiXCR to reprocess the 5' RACE reads, holding one entry per CDR3 protein. The sample yields a few hundred thousand distinct CDR3 sequences, more than 8.5% seen once. This rearrangement joins TRBV6-5 to TRBJ1-1; D gene ambiguous. The TCR originated in a young man who received the YFV17D yellow fever vaccine. Sequences were derived from PBMCs, sampled on the day of the first yellow fever vaccination. CDR3 DNA sequence: TGTGCCAGCAGTTACTCGGTTATGACTGAAGCTTTCTTT. Its protein product is CASSYSVMTEAFF.